This record covers a single T cell receptor beta chain. This specimen comes from a study of blood T cells in healthy people across ages. Overall study context: Per every two T cells, about one barcoded beta molecule was captured by template switching.

Primers used in a second PCR of roughly 7 to 12 cycles were a sample-barcoded 5' primer and a J-beta primer mix. Each CDR3 protein is one row after TCRdb ran MiXCR on the 5' RACE reads. The profile shows hundreds of thousands of distinct CDR3 sequences, nearly 25% of them singletons. The CDR3 totals 14 residues. Germline V gene data show CDR1 as SEHNR and CDR2 as FQNEAQ (reference sequence). The ends were cut back, 5 bases at V and 4 bases at J, with 14 bases in the middle. These data also formed part of another study, on T cells of mothers and their children. That study reports: No persistent microchimeric T cell clones were detected at around 90 clones per million clonotypes sensitivity.

Specimen: blood. The V call is TRBV7-9, the J call TRBJ2-5; TRBD2 is a possible D gene (6 bases). The TCR was taken from a boy aged 5 to 17 in good health. CDR3 bases: TGTGCCAGCAGCGGCCCTGTGGGAGGAGAGACCCAGTACTTC. It codes for CASSGPVGGETQYF. Full variable domain (missing parts from reference TRBV7-9 and TRBJ2-5): DTGVSQNPRHKITKRGQNVTFRCDPISEHNRLYWYRQTLGQGPEFLTYFQNEAQLEKSRLLSDRFSAERPKGSFSTLEIQRTEQGDSAMYLCASSGPVGGETQYFGPGTRLLVL.